The 15 T cell receptor beta chains in this list originate from one sample, sequenced in a study of blood T cell repertoires in COVID-19. Libraries were prepared by immunoSEQ multiplex PCR; TCRdb keeps only in-frame clonotypes and omits some of them. The sample has hundreds of thousands of clones, more than 80% seen once. Sequencing was performed on peripheral blood. The origin of the receptors is a woman in her twenties or thirties with COVID-19, enrolled during active disease.

V usage is TRBV5-6 and J usage is TRBJ1-1, with D possibly matching TRBD1 (6 bases). This CDR3 region has 14 residues. The V gene's germline CDR1 is SGHDT and CDR2 YYEEEE. Trimming shortened V by 3 bases and J by 9 bases, and 18 bases separated the two germline ends. CDR3 sequence: CASSSGVVGPKAFF. In DNA, the CDR3 is TGTGCCAGCAGCTCAGGGGTTGTGGGTCCCAAAGCTTTCTTT.

The V call is TRBV28, the J call TRBJ2-1, with D possibly being TRBD1 (5 bases). The CDR3 has 14 residues. CDR1 is MDHEN, CDR2 SYDVKM, per germline. Between the trimmed V and J ends, which lost 6 bases and 0 bases, there was a span of 9 bases. CDR3 amino acids: CASSGHISYNEQFF. The CDR3 DNA follows: TGTGCCAGCAGCGGACATATCTCCTACAATGAGCAGTTCTTC.

The J gene is TRBJ1-4, the V gene TRBV7-2; TRBD1 is a possible D gene (5 bases). The germline V and J ends were trimmed by 4 bases and 4 bases, with 13 bases remaining between them. The CDR3 extends over 15 amino acids. Germline assignment: CDR1 SGHTA and CDR2 FQGNSA. CDR3 protein: CASSSGRQVNEKLFF. The CDR3 nucleotides are TGTGCCAGCAGCTCAGGGCGGCAGGTTAATGAAAAACTGTTTTTT.

In its sample, this clone was seen many times. The same CDR3 can be traced to other DNA sequences in this sample. This chain links TRBV29-1 with TRBJ1-1; a weak D match, TRBD1 (6 bases). V dropped 6 bases and J dropped 1 base, with 6 bases sitting between them. The CDR3 covers 11 residues. Germline CDR1 SQVTM, CDR2 ANQGSEA. The CDR3 bases are TGCAGCGTGACAGGGAACACTGAAGCTTTCTTT. Translating it yields CSVTGNTEAFF.

V is TRBV30 and J is TRBJ1-1; perhaps TRBD1 as D (6 bases). This CDR3 region has 14 residues. Trimming shortened V by 4 bases and J by 0 bases, and 12 bases separated the two germline ends. The germline V gene has CDR1 GTSNPN and CDR2 SVGIG (reference sequence). The CDR3 DNA sequence: TGTGCCTGGACTGTCGACAGGCTGAACACTGAAGCTTTCTTT. This encodes CAWTVDRLNTEAFF.

This clone was detected only once. The CDR3 region has the DNA TGCGCCAGCAGCCAGCCCGGGGGCTACGAGCAGTACTTC. Translating gives CASSQPGGYEQYF. The J gene is TRBJ2-7, the V gene TRBV4-1, with D tentatively TRBD2 (6 bases). CDR1 and CDR2 (germline): MGHRA, YSYEKL. CDR3 size: 13 residues. The germline V and J ends were trimmed by 3 bases and 3 bases, with 9 bases remaining between them.

The chain employs TRBV9 and TRBJ1-2, with TRBD1 matching over 7 bases. From germline, CDR1 is SGDLS and CDR2 YYNGEE. The V segment lost 6 bases and the J segment 4 bases; nucleotides outside the gene matches: 9. This CDR3 has 14 amino acids. The CDR3 reads CASTPTGSSYGYTF. DNA of the CDR3: TGTGCCAGCACCCCGACAGGGTCTAGCTATGGCTACACCTTC. The full variable domain, completed using reference TRBV9 and TRBJ1-2, is DSGVTQTPKHLITATGQRVTLRCSPRSGDLSVYWYQQSLDQGLQFLIQYYNGEERAKGNILERFSAQQFPDLHSELNLSSLELGDSALYFCASTPTGSSYGYTFGSGTRLTVV.

The chain couples TRBV19 to TRBJ2-3; tentative D call: TRBD1 (6 bases). Germline CDR1 LNHDA, CDR2 SQIVND (reference sequence). Deletions cut 1 base from V and 3 bases from J, with 8 bases between. The CDR3 has 14 amino acids. CDR3 sequence reads: CASSIGGTTDTQYF. CDR3 DNA sequence: TGTGCCAGTAGTATAGGTGGGACAACAGATACGCAGTATTTT. Using reference TRBV19 and TRBJ2-3 for the parts outside the CDR3, the full variable domain is DGGITQSPKYLFRKEGQNVTLSCEQNLNHDAMYWYRQDPGQGLRLIYYSQIVNDFQKGDIAEGYSVSREKKESFPLTVTSAQKNPTAFYLCASSIGGTTDTQYFGPGTRLTVL.

Concerning this clone itself: This CDR3 is also generated by other DNA sequences in the sample. This chain connects TRBV6-5 to TRBJ1-2; D call uncertain. CDR1 and CDR2 (germline): MNHEY, SVGAGI. The CDR3 length is 13 residues. V lost 5 bases, J lost 2 bases, and 9 bases lay in between. CDR3 loop: CASSLGGNYGYTF. CDR3 DNA: TGTGCCAGCAGTCTCGGCGGGAACTATGGCTACACCTTC.

This clone has only one observation. For the CDR3, the DNA is TGCAGCGTCCGTGCACCCGACAGGGGGAATGGCTACACCTTC. This gives the protein CSVRAPDRGNGYTF. The gene calls are TRBV29-1 and TRBJ1-2; 9 positions agree with TRBD1. The CDR3 length is 14 residues. Per germline, CDR1 SQVTM and CDR2 ANQGSEA. Trimming removed 6 bases from V and 6 bases from J; junction bases left unmatched: 11.

This clone has just one count. V is TRBV28 and J is TRBJ1-3; D remains unclear. Germline values: CDR1 MDHEN, CDR2 SYDVKM. The CDR3 is 11 amino acids. V dropped 8 bases and J dropped 3 bases, with 5 bases sitting between them. This CDR3 is CASANGNTIYF. For the CDR3, the DNA is TGTGCCAGCGCGAATGGAAACACCATATATTTT.

V is TRBV18 and J is TRBJ1-2; the match to TRBD1 covers 7 bases. The CDR3 has 15 amino acids. The V and J ends lost 5 bases and 3 bases, in that order; junction bases with no gene match: 9. CDR1 and CDR2 (germline): KGHSH, LQKENI. The chain's CDR3 is CASSGRRGTDYGYTF. The CDR3 nucleotides read TGTGCCAGCTCAGGACGACGGGGGACAGACTATGGCTACACCTTC.

J is TRBJ2-5 and V is TRBV24-1; TRBD2 might be the D (5 bases). There are 16 residues in the CDR3. Germline CDR1 and CDR2: KGHDR and SFDVKD. Trimming removed 3 bases from V and 7 bases from J, with 20 bases in between. Here the CDR3 DNA reads TGTGCCACCAGTGATCCAAAGGCCGCTGCTGGGAGGACCCAGTACTTC. It is translated as CATSDPKAAAGRTQYF.

The genes are TRBV27 and TRBJ2-5, with 7 nucleotides matching TRBD1. Trimming removed 3 bases from V and 4 bases from J; junction bases left unmatched: 5. Germline CDR1 reads MNHEY; CDR2 reads SMNVEV (reference sequence). The CDR3 contains 14 residues. CDR3 in amino acids: CASSFRQGRETQYF. As DNA, the CDR3 is TGTGCCAGCAGTTTCCGACAGGGTAGAGAGACCCAGTACTTC.

DNA for the CDR3: TGTGCCAGCAGCCCACAGGGGGCCTCAGAGACCCAGTACTTC. Translating gives CASSPQGASETQYF. The chain has TRBV27 and TRBJ2-5, with 9 bases aligning to TRBD1. Trimming took 6 bases from V and 4 from J; bases not matched to a gene: 6. Germline values: CDR1 MNHEY, CDR2 SMNVEV (reference sequence). This CDR3 contains 14 residues.